The rows below give T cell receptor beta chains drawn from one sample of a study of blood T cell repertoires in COVID-19. The method was immunoSEQ multiplex PCR; TCRdb's version includes in-frame clones alone and lacks a portion of them. There are roughly 70,000 clones in the sample; about 92% occur only once, and about 1.5% lies in the top ten. The sample taken for sequencing was peripheral blood. Every receptor here comes from a man aged 50 or older with acute or convalescent COVID-19. CDR3s include the opening cysteine and the closing phenylalanine or tryptophan. D genes are given only for firm matches. Some rows have no size entry. The others give once, few or many, or a class for an expanded clone.

V gene	J gene	clone size	D gene	CDR3 protein	CDR3 DNA
TRBV19	TRBJ1-1	.	.	CASSIPGNTEAFF	TGTGCCAGTAGTATACCCGGGAACACTGAAGCTTTCTTT
TRBV12-3/TRBV12-4	TRBJ1-5	.	TRBD1	CASSGTGHQPQHF	TGTGCCAGCAGCGGGACAGGGCATCAGCCCCAGCATTTT
TRBV11-2	TRBJ2-5	.	TRBD2	CASSFQPSGAETQYF	TGTGCCAGCAGCTTTCAACCTAGCGGAGCAGAGACCCAGTACTTC
TRBV12-3/TRBV12-4	TRBJ1-2	.	.	CASRRDPWEGYTF	TGTGCCAGCAGGCGGGACCCATGGGAAGGCTACACCTTC
TRBV6-5	TRBJ2-7	.	TRBD1	CASSPGTGSTGQYF	TGTGCCAGCAGCCCCGGGACAGGCTCCACCGGGCAGTACTTC
TRBV9	TRBJ2-3	.	TRBD2	CASSVRREVADTQYF	TGTGCCAGCAGCGTACGGCGGGAGGTCGCAGATACGCAGTATTTT
TRBV7-6	TRBJ2-2	few	.	CASSLAAWATGRTGELFF	TGTGCCAGCAGCTTAGCGGCCTGGGCGACAGGACGAACCGGGGAGCTGTTTTTT
TRBV3-1/TRBV3-2	TRBJ2-3	.	.	CASSPTGSEDTQYF	TGTGCCAGCAGCCCCACAGGTTCGGAAGATACGCAGTATTTT
TRBV5-1	TRBJ1-3	.	.	CASRSESSGNTIYF	TGCGCCAGCAGATCAGAAAGCTCTGGAAACACCATATATTTT
TRBV2	TRBJ1-6	once	.	CASSEEGGNSPLHF	TGTGCCAGCAGTGAAGAAGGGGGTAATTCACCCCTCCACTTT
TRBV29-1	TRBJ2-3	.	TRBD1	CSAGTGTSTDTQYF	TGCAGCGCCGGGACAGGCACTAGCACAGATACGCAGTATTTT
TRBV7-6	TRBJ2-5	.	TRBD2	CASSPDPGLAVYQETQYF	TGTGCCAGCAGCCCGGATCCGGGACTAGCGGTGTACCAAGAGACCCAGTACTTC
TRBV24-1	TRBJ2-3	.	.	CATSDNPGLGTDTQYF	TGTGCCACCAGTGACAATCCAGGTTTGGGCACAGATACGCAGTATTTT
TRBV5-4	TRBJ2-1	.	TRBD2	CASSSRTSGYNEQFF	TGTGCCAGCAGCTCAAGGACTAGCGGATACAATGAGCAGTTCTTC
TRBV18	TRBJ1-1	.	.	CASSPDRLNTEAFF	TGTGCCAGCTCACCAGACAGGTTGAACACTGAAGCTTTCTTT
TRBV6-5	TRBJ2-1	.	.	CASSYGLSNEQFF	TGTGCCAGCAGTTACGGACTCTCCAATGAGCAGTTCTTC
TRBV11-2	TRBJ2-1	.	TRBD2	CASSPGLRYNEQFF	TGTGCCAGCAGCCCGGGACTACGTTACAATGAGCAGTTCTTC
TRBV9	TRBJ1-5	.	.	CASSADWNQPQHF	TGTGCCAGCAGCGCCGACTGGAATCAGCCCCAGCATTTT
TRBV5-6	TRBJ1-5	.	TRBD1	CASSKRDRGNQPQHF	TGTGCCAGCAGCAAACGGGACAGGGGCAATCAGCCCCAGCATTTT
TRBV2	TRBJ1-5	once	.	CASGDRSRNQPQHF	TGTGCCAGCGGAGACAGATCACGCAATCAGCCCCAGCATTTT
TRBV2	TRBJ2-1	.	TRBD1	CASSQPGQARGEQFF	TGTGCCAGCAGTCAGCCGGGACAGGCGAGGGGTGAGCAGTTCTTC
TRBV28	TRBJ2-1	.	TRBD1	CASASDRGFYNEQFF	TGTGCCAGCGCGTCGGACAGGGGGTTCTACAATGAGCAGTTCTTC
TRBV30	TRBJ2-7	.	TRBD2	CAWSLASGTYEQYF	TGTGCCTGGAGTCTGGCTAGCGGTACCTACGAGCAGTACTTC
TRBV11-2	TRBJ2-7	.	.	CASSLNGIYEQYF	TGTGCCAGCAGCTTAAACGGGATTTACGAGCAGTACTTC
TRBV5-8	TRBJ1-5	.	.	CASSWSRDQPQHF	TGTGCCAGCAGCTGGTCCCGGGATCAGCCCCAGCATTTT
TRBV5-1	TRBJ2-1	.	.	CASSLPTNYNEQFF	TGCGCCAGCAGCTTGCCTACTAACTACAATGAGCAGTTCTTC
TRBV27	TRBJ2-7	.	TRBD2	CASSFGTFVGSGIYEQYF	TGTGCCAGCAGTTTTGGGACTTTCGTTGGTAGCGGGATATACGAGCAGTACTTC
TRBV9	TRBJ1-2	.	.	CARQDVRFGNYGYTF	TGTGCCAGACAGGACGTGAGGTTCGGTAACTATGGCTACACCTTC
TRBV6-2/TRBV6-3	TRBJ1-1	.	.	CASSHSRRGRWGTEAFF	TGTGCCAGCAGTCATTCACGGCGGGGGAGGTGGGGCACTGAAGCTTTCTTT
TRBV12-3/TRBV12-4	TRBJ1-6	few	.	CASTPIGNSPLHF	TGTGCCAGCACCCCGATCGGGAATTCACCCCTCCACTTT
TRBV9	TRBJ2-7	.	TRBD2	CASSVAPGGPYEQYF	TGTGCCAGCAGCGTAGCTCCGGGAGGCCCCTACGAGCAGTACTTC
TRBV7-2	TRBJ2-5	.	.	CASSTTGTQETQYF	TGTGCCAGCAGCACGACAGGGACTCAAGAGACCCAGTACTTC
TRBV4-1	TRBJ2-7	.	.	CASSQVSTGVPHEQYF	TGCGCCAGCAGCCAAGTGAGCACCGGGGTCCCCCACGAGCAGTACTTC
TRBV28	TRBJ1-1	.	.	CASSLTMNTEAFF	TGTGCCAGCAGCCTGACTATGAACACTGAAGCTTTCTTT
TRBV19	TRBJ2-1	once	TRBD1	CASSNRGWDNEQFF	TGTGCCAGTAGTAACAGGGGCTGGGACAATGAGCAGTTCTTC
TRBV7-2	TRBJ1-5	.	.	CASSLAGRGQPQHF	TGTGCCAGCAGCTTAGCGGGGCGGGGTCAGCCCCAGCATTTT
TRBV6-6	TRBJ1-5	.	.	CASSYSTQGNQPQHF	TGTGCCAGCAGTTACTCAACACAGGGCAATCAGCCCCAGCATTTT
TRBV24-1	TRBJ2-5	.	TRBD2	CATSDFTSGGPGTQYF	TGTGCCACCAGTGATTTCACTAGCGGGGGGCCGGGGACCCAGTACTTC
TRBV13	TRBJ2-5	.	TRBD2	CASSLRGVQETQYF	TGTGCCAGCAGCTTGCGGGGGGTCCAAGAGACCCAGTACTTC
TRBV7-2	TRBJ1-3	.	TRBD1	CASSRAGQGVGNTIYF	TGTGCCAGCAGCCGCGCGGGACAGGGTGTTGGAAACACCATATATTTT
TRBV18	TRBJ2-3	once	TRBD2	CASSPPGLAGDTQYF	TGTGCCAGCTCACCGCCGGGACTAGCGGGAGATACGCAGTATTTT
TRBV19	TRBJ2-1	.	TRBD2	CASSSGTSGSYEQFF	TGTGCCAGTAGTTCGGGGACTAGCGGGAGCTATGAGCAGTTCTTC
TRBV7-5	TRBJ2-6	.	.	CARSSGSGKKSSGANVLTF	TGTGCCAGAAGCTCCGGATCGGGAAAGAAGAGCTCTGGGGCCAACGTCCTGACTTTC
TRBV2	TRBJ1-1	few	.	CASSEIGRGNTEAFF	TGTGCCAGCAGTGAAATCGGCAGGGGAAATACTGAAGCTTTCTTT
TRBV7-7	TRBJ1-1	once	.	CASSLQGNTEAFF	TGTGCTAGCAGCTTACAGGGGAACACTGAAGCTTTCTTT
TRBV2	TRBJ1-2	.	TRBD1	CASSEFGQGANYGYTF	TGTGCCAGCAGTGAATTCGGACAGGGAGCTAACTATGGCTACACCTTC
TRBV7-2	TRBJ1-5	.	.	CASSLEVAGYSNQPQHF	TGTGCCAGCAGCTTAGAGGTGGCAGGGTATAGCAATCAGCCCCAGCATTTT
TRBV3-1/TRBV3-2	TRBJ2-5	once	TRBD1	CASSQGRGLETQYF	TGTGCCAGCAGCCAAGGTAGGGGGCTGGAGACCCAGTACTTC
TRBV9	TRBJ1-5	.	TRBD1	CASSPSGDRGQPQHF	TGTGCCAGCAGCCCGAGTGGGGACAGGGGTCAGCCCCAGCATTTT
TRBV30	TRBJ1-1	few	TRBD1	CAWSPDRGEAFF	TGTGCCTGGAGCCCTGACAGGGGAGAAGCTTTCTTT
TRBV4-1	TRBJ1-4	.	.	CASSQDYGGARGEKLFF	TGCGCCAGCAGCCAAGACTACGGGGGGGCGCGTGGGGAAAAACTGTTTTTT
TRBV14	TRBJ1-1	.	.	CASSQGAWTEAFF	TGTGCCAGCAGCCAAGGGGCATGGACTGAAGCTTTCTTT
TRBV27	TRBJ1-4	.	.	CASRREGGRGNEKLFF	TGTGCCAGCAGGCGAGAGGGCGGAAGGGGGAATGAAAAACTGTTTTTT
TRBV25-1	TRBJ2-3	.	.	CASSEWGSGSTDTQYF	TGTGCCAGCAGTGAATGGGGTAGCGGAAGCACAGATACGCAGTATTTT